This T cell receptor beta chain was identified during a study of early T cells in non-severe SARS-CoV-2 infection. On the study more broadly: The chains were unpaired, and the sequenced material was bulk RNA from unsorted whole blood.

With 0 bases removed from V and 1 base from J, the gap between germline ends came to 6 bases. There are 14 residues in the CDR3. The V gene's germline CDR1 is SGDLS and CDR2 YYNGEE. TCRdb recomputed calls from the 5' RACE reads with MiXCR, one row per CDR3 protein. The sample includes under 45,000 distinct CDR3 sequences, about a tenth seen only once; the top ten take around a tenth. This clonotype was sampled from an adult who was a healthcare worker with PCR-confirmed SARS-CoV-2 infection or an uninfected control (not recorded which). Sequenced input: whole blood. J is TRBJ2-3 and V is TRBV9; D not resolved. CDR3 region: CASSVVQGTDTQYF. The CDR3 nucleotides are TGTGCCAGCAGCGTAGTTCAGGGCACAGATACGCAGTATTTT.